Listed below are T cell receptor beta chains from one sample, sequenced in a study of T cell responses to AZD1222 COVID-19 vaccine. The protocol was immunoSEQ multiplex PCR, while the TCRdb copy is restricted to in-frame clones and leaves out a portion. Of some 140,000 clones in the sample, 85% to 95% were seen once. Sequences were derived from peripheral blood, sampled on day 0 of AZD1222 vaccination. The receptor source for this set is an adult in good health. CDR3s include the opening cysteine and the closing phenylalanine or tryptophan. Each record gives: V gene, J gene, D gene, clone size, CDR3 protein, CDR3 DNA. The D gene is left open where the match is weak. The size of a clone is reported for some rows only, either as once, few or many, or as a class for expanded clones.

>TRBV18|TRBJ1-1|TRBD1|-
CASSPFNRGQTEAFF
TGTGCCAGCTCACCTTTTAACAGGGGGCAGACTGAAGCTTTCTTT
>TRBV9|TRBJ1-1|-|-
CASGGFRDTEAFF
TGTGCCAGCGGCGGGTTTCGGGACACTGAAGCTTTCTTT
>TRBV19|TRBJ1-2|-|-
CASSIEGLTAMLYTF
TGTGCCAGTAGTATAGAAGGACTGACCGCTATGTTATACACCTTC
>TRBV19|TRBJ1-2|-|-
CASSIGGNYGYTF
TGTGCCAGTAGTATCGGGGGGAACTATGGCTACACCTTC
>TRBV12-5|TRBJ1-1|-|-
CASGLVRWDADTEAFF
TGTGCTAGTGGTTTGGTACGCTGGGACGCGGATACTGAAGCTTTCTTT
>TRBV2|TRBJ1-1|-|-
CAILGRGYTEAFF
TGTGCCATTTTAGGCCGAGGGTACACTGAAGCTTTCTTT
>TRBV2|TRBJ1-5|TRBD1|-
CASSGETGTGKLTGNQPQHF
TGTGCCAGCAGTGGGGAGACCGGGACAGGGAAGTTAACGGGCAATCAGCCCCAGCATTTT
>TRBV6-7|TRBJ1-6|-|-
CASRPVVGSSYNSPLHF
TGTGCCAGCCGCCCAGTCGTGGGGAGCTCCTATAATTCACCCCTCCACTTT
>TRBV7-2|TRBJ2-7|-|-
CASSLVDSRSYEQYF
TGTGCCAGCAGCTTAGTTGACAGCCGATCCTACGAGCAGTACTTC
>TRBV9|TRBJ2-1|TRBD1|-
CASSYGGQGFSYNEQFF
TGTGCCAGCTCGTATGGGGGACAGGGGTTTTCCTACAATGAGCAGTTCTTC
>TRBV2|TRBJ2-1|TRBD2|-
CASTPGTSGGANEQFF
TGTGCCAGCACCCCCGGGACTAGCGGGGGGGCTAATGAGCAGTTCTTC
>TRBV6-5|TRBJ2-7|TRBD1|-
CASSSGTGYEQYF
TGTGCCAGCAGTTCGGGGACAGGATACGAGCAGTACTTC
>TRBV3-1/TRBV3-2|TRBJ2-5|-|-
CASSQGVVETQYF
TGTGCCAGCAGCCAAGGAGTCGTAGAGACCCAGTACTTC
>TRBV5-1|TRBJ1-1|-|-
CASSLGGRATEAFF
TGCGCCAGCAGCTTGGGAGGGAGGGCCACTGAAGCTTTCTTT
>TRBV4-1|TRBJ1-1|-|-
CASSQERDANTEAFF
TGCGCCAGCAGCCAAGAACGGGATGCGAACACTGAAGCTTTCTTT
>TRBV7-9|TRBJ2-1|TRBD1|-
CASSSGQGKNEQFF
TGTGCCAGCAGCTCGGGACAGGGAAAGAATGAGCAGTTCTTC
>TRBV9|TRBJ2-5|-|-
CASSVGLMWPEEETQYF
TGTGCCAGCAGCGTAGGGTTGATGTGGCCAGAAGAAGAGACCCAGTACTTC
>TRBV6-5|TRBJ1-1|-|-
CASIWSLNTEAFF
TGTGCCAGCATTTGGTCCTTGAACACTGAAGCTTTCTTT
>TRBV5-8|TRBJ1-5|-|-
CASSYWTANLNQPQHF
TGTGCCAGCAGCTACTGGACAGCCAACCTCAATCAGCCCCAGCATTTT
>TRBV9|TRBJ2-1|-|-
CASSNRLDSTYNEQFF
TGTGCCAGCAGCAACCGACTCGACTCGACCTACAATGAGCAGTTCTTC
>TRBV5-4|TRBJ1-1|-|-
CASSLFGVLNTEAFF
TGTGCCAGCAGCTTGTTTGGGGTTTTGAACACTGAAGCTTTCTTT
>TRBV6-2/TRBV6-3|TRBJ1-6|-|-
CASSYILDPNSPLHF
TGTGCCAGCAGTTACATCTTGGATCCGAATTCACCCCTCCACTTT
>TRBV4-1|TRBJ1-4|TRBD1|-
CASSWTGINEKLFF
TGCGCCAGCAGCTGGACAGGCATTAATGAAAAACTGTTTTTT
>TRBV6-1|TRBJ1-4|-|-
CASSDAAGWDNEKLFF
TGTGCCAGCAGTGACGCAGCAGGGTGGGACAATGAAAAACTGTTTTTT
>TRBV11-2|TRBJ1-4|TRBD1|-
CASSRDRGPTNEKLFF
TGTGCCAGCAGCAGGGACAGGGGGCCCACTAATGAAAAACTGTTTTTT
>TRBV6-2/TRBV6-3|TRBJ1-5|TRBD1|-
CASSYPPGQAVYSNQPQHF
TGTGCCAGCAGTTACCCACCGGGACAGGCCGTATATAGCAATCAGCCCCAGCATTTT
>TRBV12-5|TRBJ1-3|TRBD1|-
CASGLIPGQGGRNTIYF
TGTGCTAGTGGCCTTATACCGGGACAGGGCGGCCGGAACACCATATATTTT
>TRBV20-1|TRBJ1-4|TRBD1|-
CSFFRGEKLFF
TGCAGTTTCTTCAGGGGGGAAAAACTGTTTTTT
>TRBV2|TRBJ2-1|-|-
CASSEEWTGGNNEQFF
TGTGCCAGCAGTGAAGAGTGGACCGGAGGAAACAATGAGCAGTTCTTC
>TRBV5-1|TRBJ2-7|TRBD1|-
CASSPRTGPGEQYF
TGCGCCAGCAGCCCGAGGACAGGGCCGGGCGAGCAGTACTTC
>TRBV9|TRBJ1-2|-|-
CASSDPTGFNYGYTF
TGTGCCAGCAGCGACCCGACAGGATTTAACTATGGCTACACCTTC
>TRBV23-1|TRBJ2-5|-|-
CASSQSSRPRETQYF
TGCGCCAGCAGTCAATCGAGTCGTCCAAGAGAGACCCAGTACTTC
>TRBV10-1|TRBJ1-4|-|-
CASSESGGSEKLFF
TGCGCCAGCAGTGAGTCAGGCGGATCGGAAAAACTGTTTTTT
>TRBV7-2|TRBJ1-5|-|once
CASSLAGDQPQHF
TGTGCCAGCAGCTTAGCCGGGGATCAGCCCCAGCATTTT
>TRBV19|TRBJ1-6|-|-
CASSIEPGDLYNSPLHF
TGTGCCAGTAGTATAGAACCCGGGGACCTCTATAATTCACCCCTCCACTTT
>TRBV19|TRBJ2-1|TRBD1|-
CASRRQGPGSYNEQFF
TGTGCCAGTAGGCGACAGGGACCGGGCTCCTACAATGAGCAGTTCTTC
>TRBV25-1|TRBJ1-2|TRBD1|-
CASSEYFDRTGGKGGYTF
TGTGCCAGCAGTGAATACTTCGACAGGACAGGGGGAAAGGGTGGCTACACCTTC
>TRBV18|TRBJ1-1|-|-
CASSPTPEGTEAFF
TGTGCCAGCTCACCTACTCCCGAGGGCACTGAAGCTTTCTTT
>TRBV12-3/TRBV12-4|TRBJ1-5|-|-
CASSPRAEAPQHF
TGTGCCAGCAGTCCTCGAGCTGAAGCGCCCCAGCATTTT
>TRBV5-4|TRBJ1-4|-|-
CASSLPGGEKLFF
TGTGCCAGCAGCTTGCCAGGCGGCGAAAAACTGTTTTTT
>TRBV7-9|TRBJ1-1|-|-
CASSYRAVGTEAFF
TGTGCCAGCAGCTACAGGGCTGTTGGCACTGAAGCTTTCTTT
>TRBV3-1/TRBV3-2|TRBJ2-1|TRBD2|-
CASSPGLDIEQFF
TGTGCCAGCAGCCCGGGACTAGATATTGAGCAGTTCTTC
>TRBV11-3|TRBJ2-1|TRBD2|-
CASSLGGGAGEQFF
TGTGCCAGCAGCTTAGGCGGGGGGGCCGGTGAGCAGTTCTTC
>TRBV5-1|TRBJ2-7|-|-
CASSSMTGRPYEQYF
TGCGCCAGCAGCTCTATGACAGGTCGGCCCTACGAGCAGTACTTC
>TRBV27|TRBJ1-1|-|-
CASSLAQGIAEAFF
TGTGCCAGCAGTTTAGCCCAGGGAATCGCTGAAGCTTTCTTT
>TRBV6-5|TRBJ1-1|-|-
CASSDGKTEAFF
TGTGCCAGCAGCGACGGAAAAACTGAAGCTTTCTTT
>TRBV10-3|TRBJ1-1|-|-
CAISAGQNTEAFF
TGTGCCATCAGTGCAGGACAGAACACTGAAGCTTTCTTT
>TRBV6-5|TRBJ2-5|-|-
CASRRGSVAETQYF
TGTGCCAGCCGCCGCGGGTCAGTCGCGGAGACCCAGTACTTC
>TRBV7-2|TRBJ2-7|-|few
CASSLGTPERYF
TGTGCCAGCAGCTTAGGGACTCCGGAGCGGTACTTC
>TRBV5-1|TRBJ1-4|-|-
CASSLRRPAGEKLFF
TGCGCCAGCAGCTTGCGACGGCCGGCCGGTGAAAAACTGTTTTTT
>TRBV5-1|TRBJ2-1|TRBD2|-
CASSYSGGAINEQFF
TGCGCCAGCAGCTACAGCGGGGGGGCCATAAATGAGCAGTTCTTC
>TRBV5-5|TRBJ2-5|-|-
CASSGLWTDSIQETQYF
TGTGCCAGCAGCGGTCTCTGGACAGACAGTATCCAAGAGACCCAGTACTTC
>TRBV5-6|TRBJ1-1|TRBD1|-
CASSQPGQGLNTEAFF
TGTGCCAGCAGCCAGCCGGGACAGGGACTTAACACTGAAGCTTTCTTT
>TRBV10-3|TRBJ1-1|-|-
CAISLQVNTEAFF
TGTGCCATCAGTTTACAGGTGAACACTGAAGCTTTCTTT
>TRBV19|TRBJ1-5|-|-
CASGGRGAPGNQPQHF
TGTGCCAGTGGAGGGCGGGGGGCGCCGGGGAATCAGCCCCAGCATTTT